The table lists the clone carrying this T cell receptor beta chain with a count of one. V was clipped by 3 bases and J by 5 bases, with 10 bases between them. Germline assignment: CDR1 LNHDA and CDR2 SQIVND (reference sequence). This CDR3 has 13 residues. The sample is drawn from a study of blood T cell repertoires in COVID-19. Sequenced by immunoSEQ multiplex PCR; TCRdb stores in-frame clones only, minus some. Of 60,000 to 65,000 clones listed, around 80% were seen once; the top ten hold 12% to 15%. The receptor was isolated from a man in his sixties with COVID-19, enrolled during active disease. Sequencing used peripheral blood. This chain joins TRBV19 and TRBJ1-1; D is possibly TRBD1 (5 bases). The CDR3 sequence: CASSMRGGTEAFF. The DNA for the CDR3 is TGTGCCAGTAGTATGCGGGGGGGGACTGAAGCTTTCTTT. The entire variable domain, with the rest obtained from reference TRBV19 and TRBJ1-1, is as follows: DGGITQSPKYLFRKEGQNVTLSCEQNLNHDAMYWYRQDPGQGLRLIYYSQIVNDFQKGDIAEGYSVSREKKESFPLTVTSAQKNPTAFYLCASSMRGGTEAFFGQGTRLTVV.